This TCR beta chain is from a study of blood T cell repertoires in COVID-19. The CDR3 runs 14 residues. Germline V CDR1 and CDR2: LGHDT, YNNKEL (reference sequence). V was clipped by 4 bases and J by 5 bases, with 14 bases between them. Repertoires were generated with immunoSEQ multiplex PCR, while TCRdb's copy carries only in-frame clones and drops some. The sample includes about 200,000 clones, over 75% seen only once; the top ten take nearly 0.55%. The chain carries TRBV3-1 (or the pseudogene TRBV3-2) and TRBJ2-5, with a weak D call TRBD1 (6 bases). Sequenced sample: peripheral blood. The receptor comes from a man over 45 with acute or convalescent COVID-19. This CDR3 is CASSPSGTTETQYF. The CDR3 bases are TGTGCCAGCAGCCCGTCCGGGACAACCGAGACCCAGTACTTC.